Listed below are T cell receptor beta chains from one sample, sequenced in a study of T cell responses to AZD1222 COVID-19 vaccine. Some clones are missing from TCRdb's copy, which holds only in-frame ones; the method was immunoSEQ multiplex PCR. This repertoire shows about 83,000 clones, around 86% found once; its top ten account for about 9.5%. Sequencing was performed on peripheral blood, taken on day 0 of AZD1222 vaccination. The receptor source for this set is an adult in good health. The CDR3 runs from the conserved cysteine through the conserved F or W. Each record gives: clone size, J gene, V gene, D gene, CDR3 protein, CDR3 DNA. A D gene is named only where the DNA matches it firmly. The size entry is marked missing in some rows and otherwise reads once, few, many or a size class.

NA,TRBJ1-5,TRBV7-8,NA,CASSLVAGRTANQPQHF,TGTGCCAGCAGCTTAGTGGCAGGGAGGACTGCCAATCAGCCCCAGCATTTT
NA,TRBJ2-1,TRBV5-1,TRBD2,CASSFELAYNEQFF,TGCGCCAGCAGCTTCGAACTAGCGTACAATGAGCAGTTCTTC
NA,TRBJ2-3,TRBV10-2,NA,CASKVGTDTQYF,TGCGCCAGCAAGGTGGGCACAGATACGCAGTATTTT
NA,TRBJ1-3,TRBV6-2/TRBV6-3,NA,CASNPGQGFFGNTIYF,TGTGCCAGCAACCCGGGCCAGGGTTTCTTTGGAAACACCATATATTTT
NA,TRBJ2-7,TRBV6-2/TRBV6-3,TRBD2,CASSRGLAGSYEQYF,TGTGCCAGCAGCCGCGGACTAGCGGGATCCTACGAGCAGTACTTC
NA,TRBJ2-1,TRBV6-1,NA,CASSEAFFSGFYNEQFF,TGTGCCAGCAGTGAAGCGTTTTTCTCGGGGTTCTACAATGAGCAGTTCTTC
once,TRBJ2-5,TRBV10-3,NA,CAITGGPGRGETQYF,TGTGCCATCACAGGGGGGCCGGGCCGGGGAGAGACCCAGTACTTC
NA,TRBJ1-1,TRBV5-1,TRBD1,CASSTGTVNTEAFF,TGCGCCAGCAGCACCGGGACAGTCAACACTGAAGCTTTCTTT
NA,TRBJ1-1,TRBV12-3/TRBV12-4,NA,CASSLLWNTEAFF,TGTGCCAGCAGTTTGTTATGGAACACTGAAGCTTTCTTT
NA,TRBJ2-3,TRBV5-4,TRBD2,CASSLGVREGADTQYF,TGTGCCAGCAGCTTGGGTGTCAGGGAGGGCGCAGATACGCAGTATTTT
NA,TRBJ1-1,TRBV2,NA,CASSEARIEAFF,TGTGCCAGCAGTGAAGCCCGGATTGAAGCTTTCTTT
NA,TRBJ1-3,TRBV19,NA,CASSISWDGPSSGNTIYF,TGTGCCAGTAGTATCTCCTGGGACGGACCGAGCTCTGGAAACACCATATATTTT
NA,TRBJ1-1,TRBV11-2,NA,CASSLDSAEAFF,TGTGCCAGCAGCTTAGATAGCGCTGAAGCTTTCTTT
NA,TRBJ2-3,TRBV7-7,NA,CASSFSIQGTDTQYF,TGTGCTAGCAGCTTCTCCATACAGGGAACAGATACGCAGTATTTT
NA,TRBJ2-6,TRBV4-1,TRBD1,CASSPTGTGLAGANVLTF,TGCGCCAGCAGCCCGACCGGGACAGGCTTAGCTGGGGCCAACGTCCTGACTTTC
NA,TRBJ1-3,TRBV7-2,NA,CASSLAWGGFGNTIYF,TGTGCCAGCAGCTTAGCGTGGGGGGGGTTTGGAAACACCATATATTTT
NA,TRBJ1-5,TRBV18,TRBD1,CASSEGADQPQHF,TGTGCCAGCTCCGAGGGGGCCGATCAGCCCCAGCATTTT
once,TRBJ2-3,TRBV24-1,TRBD1,CATSDRRTGGTSTDTQYF,TGTGCCACCAGTGATCGTCGGACAGGGGGCACTAGCACAGATACGCAGTATTTT
NA,TRBJ1-5,TRBV6-2/TRBV6-3,NA,CASSYREGPSNQPQHF,TGTGCCAGCAGTTACCGTGAAGGCCCAAGCAATCAGCCCCAGCATTTT
NA,TRBJ1-2,TRBV4-1,TRBD1,CASSQGTGGNYGYTF,TGCGCCAGCAGCCAGGGGACAGGGGGTAACTATGGCTACACCTTC
NA,TRBJ2-2,TRBV6-5,TRBD1,CASSRDRTNTGELFF,TGTGCCAGCAGTCGGGACAGGACGAACACCGGGGAGCTGTTTTTT
NA,TRBJ1-5,TRBV28,NA,CASNNGVIQPQHF,TGTGCCAGCAACAACGGGGTTATTCAGCCCCAGCATTTT
NA,TRBJ2-1,TRBV6-4,NA,CASSDSGQGGNEQFF,TGTGCCAGCAGTGACTCGGGGCAGGGCGGGAATGAGCAGTTCTTC
NA,TRBJ2-6,TRBV6-5,TRBD1,CASNRDSYSHVLTF,TGTGCCAGCAACCGGGACAGCTATTCTCACGTCCTGACTTTC
once,TRBJ1-1,TRBV6-1,NA,CASSEGQVGPFNTEAFF,TGTGCCAGCAGTGAAGGACAGGTCGGACCCTTTAACACTGAAGCTTTCTTT
NA,TRBJ1-2,TRBV5-1,TRBD1,CASSLTGGLHYGYTF,TGCGCCAGCAGCTTGACAGGGGGCTTGCACTATGGCTACACCTTC
NA,TRBJ2-1,TRBV25-1,NA,CASSDSGWGRGAYNEQFF,TGTGCCAGCAGTGATTCGGGCTGGGGGCGGGGAGCCTACAATGAGCAGTTCTTC
NA,TRBJ1-6,TRBV12-3/TRBV12-4,NA,CASSHGTEFPHF,TGTGCCAGCAGCCACGGGACGGAGTTTCCTCACTTT
NA,TRBJ2-3,TRBV7-9,TRBD2,CASSPRTSEGSDTQYF,TGTGCCAGCAGCCCCCGGACTAGCGAGGGATCAGATACGCAGTATTTT
NA,TRBJ2-2,TRBV30,TRBD1,CAWTTGAGELFF,TGTGCCTGGACAACAGGGGCCGGGGAGCTGTTTTTT
NA,TRBJ2-1,TRBV5-8,TRBD1,CASRGTDRDEQFF,TGTGCCAGCAGAGGGACGGACAGGGATGAGCAGTTCTTC
NA,TRBJ1-5,TRBV7-6,NA,CASSSYGGGLQPQHF,TGTGCCAGCAGCTCCTACGGGGGGGGCCTTCAGCCCCAGCATTTT
NA,TRBJ2-1,TRBV28,TRBD2,CASSLGLAGVSNEQFF,TGTGCCAGCAGTTTAGGTCTAGCGGGAGTTTCAAATGAGCAGTTCTTC
NA,TRBJ1-2,TRBV19,NA,CASSRTRNYGYTF,TGTGCCAGTAGTAGAACCAGAAACTATGGCTACACCTTC
NA,TRBJ1-2,TRBV27,NA,CASSYRTDSNYGYTF,TGTGCCAGCAGTTATCGGACGGACTCCAACTATGGCTACACCTTC
NA,TRBJ1-1,TRBV7-6,NA,CAGSLVGRDEAFF,TGTGCCGGCAGCTTAGTTGGCAGGGATGAAGCTTTCTTT
NA,TRBJ2-5,TRBV7-6,NA,CASSLVIGTETQYF,TGTGCCAGCAGCTTAGTAATCGGGACAGAGACCCAGTACTTC
NA,TRBJ2-1,TRBV2,TRBD2,CASSGLAGNEQFF,TGTGCCAGCAGTGGACTAGCAGGCAATGAGCAGTTCTTC
NA,TRBJ2-4,TRBV6-5,NA,CASSRGALNIQYF,TGTGCCAGCAGCAGGGGGGCTCTTAACATTCAGTACTTC
NA,TRBJ2-7,TRBV7-8,NA,CASSAGRNSWEQYF,TGTGCCAGCAGCGCCGGGAGAAACTCCTGGGAGCAGTACTTC
NA,TRBJ2-2,TRBV27,TRBD2,CASSLYAGDTGELFF,TGTGCCAGCAGTTTATACGCGGGAGACACCGGGGAGCTGTTTTTT
NA,TRBJ1-5,TRBV6-6,TRBD1,CASSPELRQGSKDQPQHF,TGTGCCAGCAGTCCCGAATTGAGACAGGGTTCGAAGGATCAGCCCCAGCATTTT
few,TRBJ2-7,TRBV10-1,TRBD2,CASSPTSGVYEQYF,TGCGCCAGCAGCCCGACTAGCGGGGTCTACGAGCAGTACTTC
NA,TRBJ2-1,TRBV11-3,NA,CASSLGGRGREDNEQFF,TGTGCCAGCAGCTTAGGGGGAAGGGGTCGAGAGGACAATGAGCAGTTCTTC
NA,TRBJ1-1,TRBV5-1,NA,CASSLPKPNAEAFF,TGCGCCAGCAGCTTGCCGAAACCGAACGCTGAAGCTTTCTTT
NA,TRBJ2-3,TRBV30,NA,CAWKAAGTHHTQYF,TGTGCCTGGAAGGCGGCAGGAACCCACCATACGCAGTATTTT